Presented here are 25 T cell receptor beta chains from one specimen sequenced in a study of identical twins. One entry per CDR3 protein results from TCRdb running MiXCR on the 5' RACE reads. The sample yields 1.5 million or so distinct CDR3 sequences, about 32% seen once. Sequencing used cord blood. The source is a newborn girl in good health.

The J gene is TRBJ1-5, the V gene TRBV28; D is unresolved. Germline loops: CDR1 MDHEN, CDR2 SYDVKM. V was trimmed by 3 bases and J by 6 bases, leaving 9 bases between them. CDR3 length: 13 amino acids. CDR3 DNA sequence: TGTGCCAGCAGTTTCAAATGGGGTCAGCCCCAGCATTTT. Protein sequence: CASSFKWGQPQHF.

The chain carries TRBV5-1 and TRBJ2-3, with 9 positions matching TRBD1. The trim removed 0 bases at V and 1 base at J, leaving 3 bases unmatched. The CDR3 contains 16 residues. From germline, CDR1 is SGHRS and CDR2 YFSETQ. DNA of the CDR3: TGCGCCAGCAGCTTGGAGGACAGGGGACGCACAGATACGCAGTATTTT. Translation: CASSLEDRGRTDTQYF.

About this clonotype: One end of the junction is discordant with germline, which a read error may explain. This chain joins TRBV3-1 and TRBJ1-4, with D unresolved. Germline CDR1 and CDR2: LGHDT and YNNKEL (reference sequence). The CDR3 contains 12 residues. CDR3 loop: CASSQIGEKQFF. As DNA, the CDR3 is TGTGCCAGCAGCCAAATTGGGGAAAAACAGTTTTTT.

The DNA for the CDR3 is TGTGCCAGCAGTAACCGAGGAGAGGGGAGCTATGGCTACACCTTC. Encoded protein: CASSNRGEGSYGYTF. The V call is TRBV6-6, the J call TRBJ1-2, with D perhaps TRBD1 (5 bases). CDR1 and CDR2 (germline): MNHNY, SVGAGI (reference sequence). CDR3 length: 15 amino acids. Trimming took 5 bases from V and 4 from J, leaving 17 bases between them.

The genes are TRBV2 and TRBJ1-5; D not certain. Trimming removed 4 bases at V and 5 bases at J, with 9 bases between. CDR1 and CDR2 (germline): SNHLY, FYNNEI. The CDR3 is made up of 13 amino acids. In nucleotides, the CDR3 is TGTGCCAGCAGTGGGGAATCTTATCAGCCCCAGCATTTT. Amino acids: CASSGESYQPQHF.

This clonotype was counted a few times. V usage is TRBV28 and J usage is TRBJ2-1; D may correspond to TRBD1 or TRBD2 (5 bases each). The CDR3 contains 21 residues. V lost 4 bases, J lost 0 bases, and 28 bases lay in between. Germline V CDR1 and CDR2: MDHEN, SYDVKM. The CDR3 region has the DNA TGTGCCAGCAGTTCTCTATTAGCGAGGGGCGTAGGTAATAGCTCCTACAATGAGCAGTTCTTC. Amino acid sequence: CASSSLLARGVGNSSYNEQFF.

The CDR3 nucleotides read TGTGCCAGCAGCTTAACAGACGGTACCTACGAGCAGTACTTC. Translated, it gives CASSLTDGTYEQYF. This chain uses TRBV11-2 with TRBJ2-7, with D unresolved. CDR1 and CDR2 from the germline V gene are SGHAT and FQNNGV. The V and J ends lost 2 bases and 2 bases respectively, with 10 bases between them. The CDR3 contains 14 residues. The variable domain in full, with the rest retrieved from reference TRBV11-2 and TRBJ2-7, is EAGVAQSPRYKIIEKRQSVAFWCNPISGHATLYWYQQILGQGPKLLIQFQNNGVVDDSQLPKDRFSAERLKGVDSTLKIQPAKLEDSAVYLCASSLTDGTYEQYFGPGTRLTVT.

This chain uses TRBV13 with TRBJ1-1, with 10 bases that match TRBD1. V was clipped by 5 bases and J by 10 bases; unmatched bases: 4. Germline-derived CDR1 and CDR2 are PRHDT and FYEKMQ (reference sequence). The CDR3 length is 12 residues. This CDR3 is CASSTRQGAAFF. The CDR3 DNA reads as TGTGCCAGCAGCACGAGACAGGGGGCAGCTTTCTTT.

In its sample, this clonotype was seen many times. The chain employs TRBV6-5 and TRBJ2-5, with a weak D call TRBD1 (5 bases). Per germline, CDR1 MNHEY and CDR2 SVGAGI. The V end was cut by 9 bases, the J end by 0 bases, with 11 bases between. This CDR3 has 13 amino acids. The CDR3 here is CARLRQNQETQYF. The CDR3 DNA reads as TGTGCCAGACTTCGACAGAACCAAGAGACCCAGTACTTC.

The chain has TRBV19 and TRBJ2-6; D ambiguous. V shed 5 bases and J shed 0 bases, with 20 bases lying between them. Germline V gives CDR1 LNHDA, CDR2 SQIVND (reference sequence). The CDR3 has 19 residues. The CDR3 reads CASSSLGQLLTSGANVLTF. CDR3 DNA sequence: TGTGCCAGTAGTTCTCTTGGGCAGCTCCTCACCTCTGGGGCCAACGTCCTGACTTTC.

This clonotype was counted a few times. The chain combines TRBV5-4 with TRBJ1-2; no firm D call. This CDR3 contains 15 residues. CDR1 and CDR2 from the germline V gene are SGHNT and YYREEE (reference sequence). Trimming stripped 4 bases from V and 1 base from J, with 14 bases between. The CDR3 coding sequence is TGTGCCAGCAGCCGGACCGGCGCCGGTAACTATGGCTACACCTTC. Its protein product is CASSRTGAGNYGYTF.

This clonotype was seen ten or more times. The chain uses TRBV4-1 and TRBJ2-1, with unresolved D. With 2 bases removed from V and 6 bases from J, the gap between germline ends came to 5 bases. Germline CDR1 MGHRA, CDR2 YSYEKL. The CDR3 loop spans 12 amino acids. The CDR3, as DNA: TGCGCCAGCAGCCAACTCCTCAATGAGCAGTTCTTC. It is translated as CASSQLLNEQFF.

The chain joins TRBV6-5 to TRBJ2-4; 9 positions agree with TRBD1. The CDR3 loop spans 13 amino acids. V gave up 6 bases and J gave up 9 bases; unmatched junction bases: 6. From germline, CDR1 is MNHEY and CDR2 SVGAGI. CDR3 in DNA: TGTGCCAGCAGGGGGACAGGGAGAGGCATTCAGTACTTC. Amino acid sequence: CASRGTGRGIQYF.

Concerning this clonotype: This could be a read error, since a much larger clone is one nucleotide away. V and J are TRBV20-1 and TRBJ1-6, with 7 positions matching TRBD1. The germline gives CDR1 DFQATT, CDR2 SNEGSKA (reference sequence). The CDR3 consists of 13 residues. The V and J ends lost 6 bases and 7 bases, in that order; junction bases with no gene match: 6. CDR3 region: CSASGTVNSPLHF. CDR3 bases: TGCAGTGCCTCCGGGACAGTCAATTCACCCCTCCACTTT.

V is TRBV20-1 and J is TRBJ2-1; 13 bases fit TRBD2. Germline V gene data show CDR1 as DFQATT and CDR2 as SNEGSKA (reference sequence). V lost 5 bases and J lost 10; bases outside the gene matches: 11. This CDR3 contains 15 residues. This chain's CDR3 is CSAQGTSGESREQFF. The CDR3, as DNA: TGCAGTGCTCAAGGGACTAGCGGGGAGAGCAGGGAGCAGTTCTTC.

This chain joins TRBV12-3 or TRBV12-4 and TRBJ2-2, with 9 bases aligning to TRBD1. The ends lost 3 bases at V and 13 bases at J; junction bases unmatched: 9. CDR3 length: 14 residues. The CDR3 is CASSFTVWGQGLFF. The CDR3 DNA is TGTGCCAGCAGTTTTACGGTGTGGGGACAGGGGCTGTTTTTT.

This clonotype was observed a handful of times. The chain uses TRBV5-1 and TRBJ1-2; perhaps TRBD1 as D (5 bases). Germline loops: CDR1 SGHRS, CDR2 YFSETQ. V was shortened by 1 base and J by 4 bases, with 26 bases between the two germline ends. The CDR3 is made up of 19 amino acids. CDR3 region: CASSLPSTTESATTYGYTF. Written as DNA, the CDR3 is TGCGCCAGCAGCTTGCCCAGTACGACAGAATCTGCTACTACCTATGGCTACACCTTC.

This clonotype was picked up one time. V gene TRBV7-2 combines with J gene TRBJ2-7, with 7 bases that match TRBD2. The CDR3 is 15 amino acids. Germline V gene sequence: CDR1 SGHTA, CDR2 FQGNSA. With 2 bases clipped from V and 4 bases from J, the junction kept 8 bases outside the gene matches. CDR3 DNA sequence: TGTGCCAGCAGCTTACAAGGACTAGGAATTTACGAGCAGTACTTC. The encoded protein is CASSLQGLGIYEQYF.

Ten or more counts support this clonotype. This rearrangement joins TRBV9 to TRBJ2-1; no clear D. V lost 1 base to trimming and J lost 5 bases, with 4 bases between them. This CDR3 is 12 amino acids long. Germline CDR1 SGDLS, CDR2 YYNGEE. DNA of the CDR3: TGTGCCAGCAGCGTACAGGACAATGAGCAGTTCTTC. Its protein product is CASSVQDNEQFF.

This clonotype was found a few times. CDR3 sequence reads: CASDEGGGNEQFF. In DNA, the CDR3 is TGCGCCAGCGACGAAGGAGGAGGGAATGAGCAGTTCTTC. V is TRBV5-1 and J is TRBJ2-1; tentative D call: TRBD2 (6 bases). V shed 7 bases and J shed 7 bases, with 15 bases lying between them. There are 13 residues in the CDR3. Per germline, CDR1 SGHRS and CDR2 YFSETQ.

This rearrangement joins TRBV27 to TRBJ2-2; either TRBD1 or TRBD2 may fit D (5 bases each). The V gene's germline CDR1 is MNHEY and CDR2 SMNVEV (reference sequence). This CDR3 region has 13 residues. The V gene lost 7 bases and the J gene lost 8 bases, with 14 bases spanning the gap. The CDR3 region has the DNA TGTGCCAGCACCCTACGGGGCGGGGGGGAGCTGTTTTTT. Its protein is CASTLRGGGELFF.

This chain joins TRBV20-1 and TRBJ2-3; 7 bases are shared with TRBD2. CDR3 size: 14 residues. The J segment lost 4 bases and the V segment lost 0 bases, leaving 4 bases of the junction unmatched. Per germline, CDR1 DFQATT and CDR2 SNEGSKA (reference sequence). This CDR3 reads CSARDASGADTQYF. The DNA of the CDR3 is TGCAGTGCTAGAGATGCTAGCGGCGCAGATACGCAGTATTTT.

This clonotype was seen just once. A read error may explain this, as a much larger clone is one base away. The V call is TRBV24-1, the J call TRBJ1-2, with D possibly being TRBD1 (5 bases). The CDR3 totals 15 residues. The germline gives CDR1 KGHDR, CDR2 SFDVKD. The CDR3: CATSDARGSNCGYTF. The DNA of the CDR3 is TGTGCCACCAGTGATGCCCGGGGGTCTAACTGTGGCTACACCTTC.

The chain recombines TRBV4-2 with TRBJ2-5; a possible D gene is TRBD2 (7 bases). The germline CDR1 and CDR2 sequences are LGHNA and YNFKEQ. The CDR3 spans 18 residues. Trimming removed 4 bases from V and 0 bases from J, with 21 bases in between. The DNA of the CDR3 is TGTGCCAGCAGCCCCAGAGGGGGACTACGAGATTACCAAGAGACCCAGTACTTC. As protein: CASSPRGGLRDYQETQYF.

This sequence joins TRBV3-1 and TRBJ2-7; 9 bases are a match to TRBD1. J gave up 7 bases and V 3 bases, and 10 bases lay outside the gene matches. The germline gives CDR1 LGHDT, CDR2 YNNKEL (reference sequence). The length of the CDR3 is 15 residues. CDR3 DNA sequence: TGTGCCAGCAGCCAGATGACAGGGGGACGTCGGGAGCAGTACTTC. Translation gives CASSQMTGGRREQYF.